The source of this T cell receptor beta chain is a study of cytotoxic CD8 clonotypes in ibrutinib-treated CLL. Study-level findings and limits: Before falling back toward baseline at progression, clonality had risen at the time of ibrutinib response.

Comments on this clone: As yet, its antigen is unknown.

Assay used: immunoSEQ multiplex PCR; TCRdb lists only in-frame clones, some missing. The sample has 110,000 or so clones, 45% to 65% seen once. Germline V gives CDR1 KGHSH, CDR2 LQKENI. V lost 6 bases to trimming and J lost 5 bases; unmatched junction nucleotides: 7. This CDR3 has 14 residues. Here the sequenced sample was PBMCs, taken after 24 months of ibrutinib treatment. The TCR sequence derives from a human donor with chronic lymphocytic leukemia. The gene calls are TRBV18 and TRBJ1-2; 9 nucleotides align to TRBD1. The CDR3 protein is CASSTADRGYGYTF. CDR3 coding DNA: TGTGCCAGCTCGACTGCGGACAGGGGTTATGGCTACACCTTC.